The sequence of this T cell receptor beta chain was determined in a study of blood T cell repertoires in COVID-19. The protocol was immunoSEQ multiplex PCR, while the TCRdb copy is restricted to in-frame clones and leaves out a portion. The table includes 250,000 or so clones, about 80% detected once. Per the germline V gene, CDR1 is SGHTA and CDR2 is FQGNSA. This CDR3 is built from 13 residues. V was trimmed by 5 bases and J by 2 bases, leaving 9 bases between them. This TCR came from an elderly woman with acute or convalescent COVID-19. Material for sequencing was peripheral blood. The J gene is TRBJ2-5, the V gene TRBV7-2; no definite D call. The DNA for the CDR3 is TGTGCCAGCAGCCAAACTAATCAAGAGACCCAGTACTTC. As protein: CASSQTNQETQYF.